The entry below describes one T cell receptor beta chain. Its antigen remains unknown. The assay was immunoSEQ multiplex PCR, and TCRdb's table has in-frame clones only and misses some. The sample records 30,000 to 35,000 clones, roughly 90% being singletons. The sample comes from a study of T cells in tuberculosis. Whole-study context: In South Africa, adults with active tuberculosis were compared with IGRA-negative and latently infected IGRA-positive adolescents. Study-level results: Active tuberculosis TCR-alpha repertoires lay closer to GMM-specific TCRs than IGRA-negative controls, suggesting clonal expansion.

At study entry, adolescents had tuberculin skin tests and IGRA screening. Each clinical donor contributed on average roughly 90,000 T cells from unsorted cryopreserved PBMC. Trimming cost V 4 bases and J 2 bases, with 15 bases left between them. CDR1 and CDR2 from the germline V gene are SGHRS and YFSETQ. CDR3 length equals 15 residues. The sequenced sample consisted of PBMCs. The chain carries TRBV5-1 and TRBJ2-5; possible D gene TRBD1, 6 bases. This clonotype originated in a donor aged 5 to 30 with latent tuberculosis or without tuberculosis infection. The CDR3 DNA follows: TGCGCCAGCAGCCCAGGGGAAGTGGGGCAAGAGACCCAGTACTTC. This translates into CASSPGEVGQETQYF.